This TCR beta chain stems from a study of T cells in Graves' hyperthyroidism and ophthalmopathy. The sample holds a few counts of this clonotype. Amplification of TCR beta CDR3 regions used RNA as the template. TCR CDR3 regions were first amplified by RT-PCR with HTBI primers. TCRdb fed the multiplex PCR reads into MiXCR, producing one record per CDR3 protein. The sample lists about 720,000 distinct CDR3 sequences; around 20% were seen once. The CDR3 covers 11 residues. The ends were cut back, 3 bases at V and 8 bases at J, with 4 bases in the middle. The germline gives CDR1 WNHNN, CDR2 SYGVQD (reference sequence).

The receptor's source is a woman aged 45-59 years with Graves' hyperthyroidism that later progressed to Graves' ophthalmopathy. The rearrangement links TRBV10-1 to TRBJ1-4; D unclear. The sample taken for sequencing was blood. The CDR3 DNA is TGCGCCAGCAGTGATGGAGAAAAACTGTTTTTT. Translated: CASSDGEKLFF.